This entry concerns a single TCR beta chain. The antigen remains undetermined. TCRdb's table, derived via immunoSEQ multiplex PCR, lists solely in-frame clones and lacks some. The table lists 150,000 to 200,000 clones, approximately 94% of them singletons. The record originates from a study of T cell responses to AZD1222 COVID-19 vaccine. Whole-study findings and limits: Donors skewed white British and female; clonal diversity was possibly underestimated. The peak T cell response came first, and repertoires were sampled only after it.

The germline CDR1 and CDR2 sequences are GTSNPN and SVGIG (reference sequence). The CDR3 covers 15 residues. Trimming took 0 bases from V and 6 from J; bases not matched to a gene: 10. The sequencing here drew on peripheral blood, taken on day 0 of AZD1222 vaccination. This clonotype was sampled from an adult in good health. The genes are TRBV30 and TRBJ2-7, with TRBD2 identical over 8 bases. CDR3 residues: CAWSVLEREYGEQYF. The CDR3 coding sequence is TGTGCCTGGAGTGTACTCGAGCGGGAGTACGGCGAGCAGTACTTC.